This T cell receptor beta chain was identified in a study of patients and donors after allogeneic stem cell transplantation. This clonotype was found a few times. TCRdb reanalysed the RT-PCR reads using MiXCR and keeps one entry per CDR3 protein. The repertoire holds about a million distinct CDR3 sequences, with around 17% as singletons. The CDR3 has 16 amino acids. Germline V gene data show CDR1 as SGHRS and CDR2 as YFSETQ. V lost 2 bases to trimming and J lost 7 bases, with 19 bases between them. The gene calls are TRBV5-1 and TRBJ1-5, with a tentative D call TRBD1 (6 bases). The specimen was blood, either unsorted or a sorted T cell fraction (not recorded which). This TCR derives from a human donor who was either an allogeneic HSCT recipient or a stem cell or donor lymphocyte infusion donor (not recorded which). It is not recorded whose cells these are; they may come from a transplant donor. The CDR3 sequence: CASSFEPQGRGQPQHF. CDR3 nucleotides: TGCGCCAGCAGCTTCGAACCGCAGGGGAGGGGACAGCCCCAGCATTTT.